These 30 T cell receptor beta chains came from one sample sequenced in a study of cytotoxic CD8 clonotypes in ibrutinib-treated CLL (dated by TCRdb to the early 2020s). Library creation used the immunoSEQ multiplex PCR assay. The source is immuneACCESS, and TCRdb retained only in-frame sequences with V and J called. Part of the clones is not carried over; for the studies checked, unresolved V genes explain less than half of this, and the remainder is unexplained. The sample table lists roughly 51,000 clones, roughly 53% of them with a count of one. The ten biggest clones cover less than 35% of the sample. This sample's time point label indicates: about twelve months on ibrutinib. This sample comprised PBMCs, obtained after 12 months of ibrutinib treatment. The receptor source for this set is a human donor with chronic lymphocytic leukemia.

The chain employs TRBV2 and TRBJ2-7; D gene uncertain. Germline V gene data show CDR1 as SNHLY and CDR2 as FYNNEI. Trimming took off 2 bases at V and 6 bases at J, with 14 bases between the two ends. There are 14 residues in the CDR3. CDR3 amino acids: CASSESYLSGEQYF. CDR3 nucleotides: TGTGCCAGCAGTGAATCCTATTTATCGGGCGAGCAGTACTTC.

The V and J genes are TRBV29-1 and TRBJ2-5, with TRBD1 as a possible D gene (8 bases). This CDR3 is 13 amino acids long. V was pared by 5 bases and J by 3 bases, with 13 bases between. Germline CDR1 reads SQVTM; CDR2 reads ANQGSEA. The CDR3 nucleotides read TGCAGCGTTCTACAGGGGGGGGAAGAGACCCAGTACTTC. Amino acids: CSVLQGGEETQYF.

This sequence joins TRBV27 and TRBJ1-5; D is possibly TRBD1 (6 bases). CDR1 is MNHEY, CDR2 SMNVEV, per germline (reference sequence). The CDR3 runs 16 residues. V lost 5 bases to trimming and J lost 1 base, with 15 bases between them. The CDR3 region is CASSPRQDPSNQPQHF. CDR3 DNA: TGTGCCAGCAGTCCCCGACAGGATCCGAGCAATCAGCCCCAGCATTTT.

The CDR3 DNA follows: TGTGCCAGCAGCCGGACTAGCGGGAGGTCGGGCGGAGAGACCCAGTACTTC. This translates into CASSRTSGRSGGETQYF. This chain connects TRBV5-4 to TRBJ2-5, with 14 bases fitting TRBD2. The CDR3 has 17 amino acids. V shed 4 bases and J 4 bases; nucleotides not matched to a gene: 9. Germline V gene data show CDR1 as SGHNT and CDR2 as YYREEE (reference sequence).

The CDR3 DNA sequence: TGCGCCAGCAGCCAAGATCAGTCAGGGGGCTACGAGCAGTACTTC. Its protein is CASSQDQSGGYEQYF. The gene calls are TRBV4-1 and TRBJ2-7; TRBD1 matches 7 bases. The CDR3 runs to 15 residues. With 0 bases clipped from V and 3 bases from J, the junction kept 5 bases outside the gene matches. The germline V gene has CDR1 MGHRA and CDR2 YSYEKL.

The chain has TRBV19 and TRBJ1-1, with D perhaps TRBD1 (6 bases). V shed 3 bases and J shed 4 bases, with 6 bases lying between them. Germline CDR1 reads LNHDA; CDR2 reads SQIVND (reference sequence). The CDR3 runs 12 residues. In nucleotides, the CDR3 is TGTGCCAGTAGTATCAGGGGCACTGAAGCTTTCTTT. Translating it yields CASSIRGTEAFF.

This clone has more than one count but fewer than ten. The chain is built from TRBV6-1 and TRBJ2-7, with a possible D match to TRBD2 (7 bases). This CDR3 has 14 residues. The V end lost 4 bases, the J end lost 4 bases, and 14 bases lay between the germline ends. Germline V CDR1 and CDR2: MNHNS, SASEGT. Here the CDR3 reads CASSGRGAGYEQYF. For the CDR3, the DNA is TGTGCCAGCAGTGGTCGGGGGGCCGGATACGAGCAGTACTTC.

The V gene is TRBV27, the J gene TRBJ2-7, with 15 bases identical to TRBD2. The CDR3 extends over 20 amino acids. V dropped 1 base and J dropped 0; count of bases not matched to a gene: 10. Germline CDR1 is MNHEY and CDR2 is SMNVEV (reference sequence). The CDR3 here is CASSLLARGLAGGISYEQYF. For the CDR3, the DNA is TGTGCCAGCAGTTTATTAGCACGGGGACTAGCGGGAGGAATCTCCTACGAGCAGTACTTC.

This chain uses TRBV5-1 with TRBJ2-5; D call uncertain. Trimming stripped 4 bases from V and 3 bases from J, with 13 bases between. Germline values: CDR1 SGHRS, CDR2 YFSETQ. The CDR3 length is 14 residues. CDR3 residues: CASSLGPGKETQYF. CDR3 DNA: TGCGCCAGCAGCCTAGGACCCGGAAAAGAGACCCAGTACTTC.

As for this clone: This may be a read error, as it is one base from a much larger clone. V usage is TRBV7-9 and J usage is TRBJ1-5; D is ambiguous. V lost 3 bases, J lost 2 bases, and 5 bases lay in between. The CDR3 has 13 amino acids. CDR1 is SEHNR, CDR2 FQNEAQ, per germline (reference sequence). The CDR3 reads CASSFARNQPQHF. The CDR3 nucleotides read TGTGCCAGCAGCTTCGCCCGCAATCAGCCCCAGCATTTT. The full variable domain, with the rest looked up from reference TRBV7-9 and TRBJ1-5, is DTGVSQNPRHKITKRGQNVTFRCDPISEHNRLYWYRQTLGQGPEFLTYFQNEAQLEKSRLLSDRFSAERPKGSFSTLEIQRTEQGDSAMYLCASSFARNQPQHFGDGTRLSIL.

The chain has TRBV5-5 and TRBJ1-5, with TRBD1 as a possible D gene (6 bases). V lost 5 bases and J 3 bases, leaving 12 bases between the germline ends. This CDR3 has 14 amino acids. CDR1 is SGHKS and CDR2 is YYEKEE in the germline V gene (reference sequence). In DNA form, the CDR3 reads TGTGCCAGCAGGACGGACAGTCCCAATCAGCCCCAGCATTTT. Its translation: CASRTDSPNQPQHF.

The chain joins TRBV7-9 to TRBJ2-7; 8 bases match TRBD1. Trimming removed 6 bases from V and 2 bases from J; junction bases left unmatched: 6. The CDR3 sequence is 14 residues long. The V gene's germline CDR1 is SEHNR and CDR2 FQNEAQ (reference sequence). This CDR3 reads CASRESGQAYEQYF. The CDR3 bases are TGTGCCAGCAGGGAATCGGGACAGGCCTACGAGCAGTACTTC.

This chain uses TRBV5-1 with TRBJ1-2; no clear D. Looked up from germline, CDR1 is SGHRS and CDR2 is YFSETQ. The CDR3 runs to 13 residues. V dropped 1 base and J dropped 4 bases, with 8 bases sitting between them. The CDR3 here is CASSLSPGYGYTF. Written as DNA, the CDR3 is TGCGCCAGCAGCTTGTCGCCGGGCTATGGCTACACCTTC.

The V and J genes are TRBV11-3 and TRBJ2-5, with a possible D match to TRBD2 (6 bases). Trimming pared 5 bases from V and 2 bases from J, leaving 9 bases between. The CDR3 runs to 13 residues. From germline, CDR1 is SGHNT and CDR2 YENEEA. DNA of the CDR3: TGTGCCAGCAGCCGGGACTTGCAAGAGACCCAGTACTTC. This translates into CASSRDLQETQYF.

The gene calls are TRBV10-1 and TRBJ2-7; no clear D. The CDR3 length is 13 residues. The ends were cut back, 3 bases at V and 3 bases at J, with 9 bases in the middle. Germline V gene lookup returns CDR1 WNHNN and CDR2 SYGVQD (reference sequence). CDR3 in amino acids: CASSDRMGYEQYF. CDR3 in DNA: TGCGCCAGCAGTGATCGAATGGGCTACGAGCAGTACTTC.

A few counts support this clone. The V gene is TRBV28, the J gene TRBJ1-2; D remains unclear. Between the trimmed V and J ends, which lost 5 bases and 7 bases, there was a span of 14 bases. The length of the CDR3 is 13 residues. Germline V gives CDR1 MDHEN, CDR2 SYDVKM. CDR3 nucleotide sequence: TGTGCCAGCAGTCGTACACCACCCCCTGGCTACACCTTC. Translating gives CASSRTPPPGYTF.

This chain uses TRBV18 with TRBJ2-1; 7 bases are a match to TRBD2. The CDR3 totals 16 residues. Germline V gene lookup returns CDR1 KGHSH and CDR2 LQKENI. V dropped 3 bases and J dropped 5; count of bases not matched to a gene: 10. The chain's CDR3 is CASSPILAPEDNEQFF. The CDR3, as DNA: TGTGCCAGCTCACCCATACTAGCGCCTGAGGACAATGAGCAGTTCTTC.

This chain links TRBV27 with TRBJ2-1; D ambiguous. V was pared by 3 bases and J by 8 bases, with 14 bases between. Germline assignment: CDR1 MNHEY and CDR2 SMNVEV (reference sequence). This CDR3 region has 14 residues. DNA of the CDR3: TGTGCCAGCAGTTTCCAGGACGCCCGGGATGAGCAGTTCTTC. It yields the protein CASSFQDARDEQFF.

The sample holds a few counts of this clone. V gene TRBV16 combines with J gene TRBJ1-2; D gene ambiguous. The CDR3 totals 16 residues. Looked up from germline, CDR1 is KGHSY and CDR2 is FQNENV. The V end was cut by 5 bases, the J end by 0 bases, with 16 bases between. The CDR3 is CASSYTPSIANYGYTF. The CDR3 DNA sequence: TGTGCCAGCAGCTATACCCCCAGCATAGCTAACTATGGCTACACCTTC.

The chain carries TRBV19 and TRBJ2-1; 7 bases are a match to TRBD2. The J segment lost 6 bases and the V segment lost 5 bases, leaving 10 bases of the junction unmatched. The CDR3 is made up of 15 amino acids. Germline loops: CDR1 LNHDA, CDR2 SQIVND (reference sequence). CDR3: CASSPLEGRVNEQFF. CDR3 DNA: TGTGCCAGTAGTCCCTTGGAGGGGAGGGTCAATGAGCAGTTCTTC.

This chain connects TRBV6-1 to TRBJ1-5; the D is unclear. This CDR3 spans 14 amino acids. Germline V gene sequence: CDR1 MNHNS, CDR2 SASEGT. V was pared by 5 bases and J by 1 base, with 9 bases between. The CDR3 nucleotides read TGTGCCAGCAGTTTACACGGCAGCAATCAGCCCCAGCATTTT. It translates to CASSLHGSNQPQHF.

This clone has just a few counts. This CDR3 is CSASRETQYF. As DNA, the CDR3 is TGCAGCGCGTCGAGAGAGACCCAGTACTTC. The chain couples TRBV29-1 to TRBJ2-5, with no clear D. Germline assignment: CDR1 SQVTM and CDR2 ANQGSEA. Trimming shortened V by 7 bases and J by 4 bases, and 7 bases separated the two germline ends. The CDR3 spans 10 residues.

The chain uses TRBV7-2 and TRBJ2-3; unclear D gene. Trimming left V 1 base short and J 10 bases short, with 6 bases between. Germline V lookup: CDR1 SGHTA, CDR2 FQGNSA. CDR3 length equals 11 residues. As DNA, the CDR3 is TGTGCCAGCAGCTTAGGAGTGTCGCAGTATTTT. Translating it yields CASSLGVSQYF.

This clone appeared a few times. The J gene is TRBJ2-1, the V gene TRBV5-6; D uncertain. The CDR3 covers 12 residues. CDR1 and CDR2 (germline): SGHDT, YYEEEE. V lost 2 bases, J lost 7 bases, and 7 bases lay in between. The CDR3, as DNA: TGTGCCAGCAGCTTAAGGGAAAATGAGCAGTTCTTC. Translating it yields CASSLRENEQFF.

At least ten counts were recorded for this clone. CDR3 DNA sequence: TGTGCCAGCAGACGAGTTAACGGAGACACTGAAGCTTTCTTT. Protein sequence: CASRRVNGDTEAFF. The J gene is TRBJ1-1, the V gene TRBV28; D gene ambiguous. The germline gives CDR1 MDHEN, CDR2 SYDVKM. The CDR3 runs to 14 residues. Trimming took off 6 bases at V and 3 bases at J, with 14 bases between the two ends.

This clone was observed a single time. The V and J genes are TRBV7-8 and TRBJ1-2; 8 bases map to TRBD1. Germline assignment: CDR1 SGHVS and CDR2 FQNEAQ. The CDR3 consists of 14 residues. With V trimmed by 5 bases and J by 2 bases, 4 bases remained unmatched. CDR3 in amino acids: CASSPHRGNYGYTF. For the CDR3, the DNA is TGTGCCAGCAGCCCACACAGGGGGAACTATGGCTACACCTTC. Combining the CDR3 with reference TRBV7-8 and TRBJ1-2 gives the whole variable domain GAGVSQSPRYKVAKRGQDVALRCDPISGHVSLFWYQQALGQGPEFLTYFQNEAQLDKSGLPSDRFFAERPEGSVSTLKIQRTQQEDSAVYLCASSPHRGNYGYTFGSGTRLTVV.

The CDR3: CASSTGSGSYEQYF. CDR3 nucleotides: TGTGCCAGCTCGACAGGCTCTGGGTCCTACGAGCAGTACTTC. This chain connects TRBV18 to TRBJ2-7; D possibly corresponds to TRBD1 (6 bases). The CDR3 is made up of 14 amino acids. Germline assignment: CDR1 KGHSH and CDR2 LQKENI. V was shortened by 6 bases and J by 1 base, with 13 bases between the two germline ends.

The chain is built from TRBV5-6 and TRBJ1-1; D possibly corresponds to TRBD1 (6 bases). The V gene lost 6 bases and the J gene lost 2 bases, with 14 bases spanning the gap. Germline V CDR1 and CDR2: SGHDT, YYEEEE. This CDR3 contains 14 residues. CDR3: CASTWRTANTEAFF. The CDR3, as DNA: TGTGCCAGCACCTGGAGGACAGCTAACACTGAAGCTTTCTTT.

V gene TRBV2 combines with J gene TRBJ2-2; 11 bases are a match to TRBD2. Germline trimming cut 8 bases from V and 4 bases from J; bases unmatched to any gene: 3. The CDR3 consists of 14 residues. The germline V gene has CDR1 SNHLY and CDR2 FYNNEI. The CDR3 reads CASRLAGSTGELFF. Here the CDR3 DNA reads TGTGCCAGCCGACTAGCGGGATCCACCGGGGAGCTGTTTTTT.

This clone occurred a few times. The chain recombines TRBV6-1 with TRBJ2-7; D perhaps matches TRBD2 (5 bases). The CDR3 totals 14 residues. The germline V and J ends were trimmed by 11 bases and 4 bases, with 21 bases remaining between them. Germline CDR1 MNHNS, CDR2 SASEGT. The CDR3 protein is CAGRRSGDGYEQYF. In nucleotides, the CDR3 is TGTGCCGGAAGGCGAAGCGGCGATGGGTACGAGCAGTACTTC.